This TCR beta chain is from a study of regulatory T cells in long-lasting Graves disease. In its sample, this clonotype was seen many times. With iRepertoire HTBI primers and Arm-PCR of CDR3 regions, TCR beta libraries were built. TCRdb called the multiplex PCR reads again in MiXCR, with one record for every CDR3 protein. The sample yields a few hundred thousand distinct CDR3 sequences, approximately 12% seen once. The time point here: newly diagnosed GD, antithyroid drugs for less than 3 months. PBMC RNA served as the TCR library source. These data also featured in a second study, about T cells in Graves' hyperthyroidism and ophthalmopathy. That paper states: With the HTBI primer set, the TCR CDR3 went through a first round of RT-PCR.

Sequencing was performed on peripheral blood mononuclear cells (PBMCs), taken at new diagnosis, from a patient treated with antithyroid drugs. The clonotype was recovered from a woman under 30 with Graves disease.

As DNA, the CDR3 is TGTGCCAGCAGTCCCTCCACTAGCGGGGTGGATACGCAGTATTTT. As protein: CASSPSTSGVDTQYF. The chain couples TRBV6-1 to TRBJ2-3; TRBD2 matches 10 bases. J lost 6 bases, V lost 5 bases, and 8 bases had no gene match. Germline V gives CDR1 MNHNS, CDR2 SASEGT. The CDR3 has 15 residues.